This T cell receptor beta chain was obtained from a study of beta chain features in type 1 diabetes. Study findings and constraints: A moderate, significant TCRB CDR3 shortening appeared in type 1 diabetes across four CD4+ subsets.

This clone occurred a few times. Its antigen is unidentified. Reverse transcription of all isolated RNA meant that expressed TCRB transcripts were sequenced. TCRdb's copy holds only in-frame clones and misses some; the assay was immunoSEQ multiplex PCR. The sample carries under 200,000 clones, under 13% recorded once. The clonotype originates from a man aged 25-45 years with type 1 diabetes. Input material: central memory CD4+ T cells from blood.

CDR3 protein: CASSRGGLAGDWTDTQYF. Written as DNA, the CDR3 is TGCGCCAGCAGCCGGGGAGGTTTAGCGGGAGATTGGACAGATACGCAGTATTTT. V usage is TRBV4-1 and J usage is TRBJ2-3; 9 nucleotides agree with TRBD2. V lost 4 bases, J lost 3 bases, and 14 bases stayed unmatched. CDR3 length: 18 amino acids. Germline lookup yields CDR1 MGHRA and CDR2 YSYEKL.